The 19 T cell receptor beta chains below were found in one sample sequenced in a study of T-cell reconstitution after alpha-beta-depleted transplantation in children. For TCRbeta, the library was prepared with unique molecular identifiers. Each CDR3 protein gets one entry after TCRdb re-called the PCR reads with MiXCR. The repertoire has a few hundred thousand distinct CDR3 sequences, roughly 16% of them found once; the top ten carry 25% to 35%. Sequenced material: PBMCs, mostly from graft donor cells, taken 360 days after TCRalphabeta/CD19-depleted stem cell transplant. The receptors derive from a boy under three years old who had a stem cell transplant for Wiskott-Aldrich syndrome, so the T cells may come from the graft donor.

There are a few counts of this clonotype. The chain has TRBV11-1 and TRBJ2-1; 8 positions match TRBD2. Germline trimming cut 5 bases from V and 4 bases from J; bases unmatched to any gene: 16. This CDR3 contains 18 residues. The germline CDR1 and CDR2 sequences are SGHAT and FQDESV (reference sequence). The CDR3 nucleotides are TGTGCCAGCAGCCCCAGCGGGAGTAAGGGGATCATATACAATGAGCAGTTCTTC. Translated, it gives CASSPSGSKGIIYNEQFF.

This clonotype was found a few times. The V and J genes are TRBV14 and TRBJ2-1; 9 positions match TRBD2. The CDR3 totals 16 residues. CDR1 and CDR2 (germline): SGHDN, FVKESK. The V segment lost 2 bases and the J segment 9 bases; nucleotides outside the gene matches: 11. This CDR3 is CASSQRAPGLAIEQFF. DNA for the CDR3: TGTGCCAGCAGCCAAAGAGCTCCGGGACTAGCCATTGAGCAGTTCTTC.

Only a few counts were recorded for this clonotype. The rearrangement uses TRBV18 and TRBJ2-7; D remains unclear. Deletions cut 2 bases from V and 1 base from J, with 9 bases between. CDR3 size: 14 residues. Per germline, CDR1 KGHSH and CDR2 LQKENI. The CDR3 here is CASSPARASYEQYF. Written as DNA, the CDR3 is TGTGCCAGCTCACCAGCGCGTGCATCCTACGAGCAGTACTTC. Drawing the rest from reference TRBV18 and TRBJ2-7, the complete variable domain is NAGVMQNPRHLVRRRGQEARLRCSPMKGHSHVYWYRQLPEEGLKFMVYLQKENIIDESGMPKERFSAEFPKEGPSILRIQQVVRGDSAAYFCASSPARASYEQYFGPGTRLTVT.

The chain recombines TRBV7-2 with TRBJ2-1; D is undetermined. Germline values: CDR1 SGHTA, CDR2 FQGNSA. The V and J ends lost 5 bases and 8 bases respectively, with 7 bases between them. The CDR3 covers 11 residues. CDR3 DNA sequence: TGTGCCAGCAGCCCCTTTGATGAGCAGTTCTTC. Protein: CASSPFDEQFF.

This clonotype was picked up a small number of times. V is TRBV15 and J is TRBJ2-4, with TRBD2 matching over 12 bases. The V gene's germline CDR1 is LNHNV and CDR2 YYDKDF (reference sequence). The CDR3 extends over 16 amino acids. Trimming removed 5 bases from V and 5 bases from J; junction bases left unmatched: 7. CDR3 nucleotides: TGTGCCACCAGCCTAGGACTAGCGGGAAGCCAAAACATTCAGTACTTC. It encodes CATSLGLAGSQNIQYF.

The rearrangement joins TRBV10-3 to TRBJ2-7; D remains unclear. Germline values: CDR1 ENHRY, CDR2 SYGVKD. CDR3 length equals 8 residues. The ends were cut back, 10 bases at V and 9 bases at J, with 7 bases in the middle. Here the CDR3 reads CATTVQYF. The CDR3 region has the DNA TGTGCCACTACAGTGCAGTACTTC.

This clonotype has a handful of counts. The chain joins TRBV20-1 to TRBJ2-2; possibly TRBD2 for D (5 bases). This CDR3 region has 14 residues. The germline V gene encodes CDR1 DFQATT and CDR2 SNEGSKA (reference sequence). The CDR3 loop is CSPILGGPTGELFF. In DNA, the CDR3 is TGCAGCCCCATTCTAGGCGGGCCCACCGGGGAGCTGTTTTTT.

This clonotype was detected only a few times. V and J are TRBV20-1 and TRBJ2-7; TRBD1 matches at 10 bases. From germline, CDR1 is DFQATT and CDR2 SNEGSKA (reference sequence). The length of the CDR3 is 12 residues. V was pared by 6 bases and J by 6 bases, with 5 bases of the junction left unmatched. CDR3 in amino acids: CSARDRGREQYF. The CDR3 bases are TGCAGTGCCCGAGACAGGGGGCGCGAGCAGTACTTC.

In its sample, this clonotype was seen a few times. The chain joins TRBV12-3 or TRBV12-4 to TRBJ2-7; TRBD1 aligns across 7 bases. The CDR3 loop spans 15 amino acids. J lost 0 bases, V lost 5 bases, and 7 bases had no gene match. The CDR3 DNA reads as TGTGCCAGCAGTGACGACAGGGCCTACTCCTACGAGCAGTACTTC. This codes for CASSDDRAYSYEQYF.

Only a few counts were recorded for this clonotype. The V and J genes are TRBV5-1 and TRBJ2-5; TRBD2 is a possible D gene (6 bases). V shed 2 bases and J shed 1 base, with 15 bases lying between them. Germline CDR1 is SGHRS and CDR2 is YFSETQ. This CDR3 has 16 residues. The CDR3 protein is CASSFFFTGVQETQYF. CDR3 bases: TGCGCCAGCAGCTTTTTCTTTACGGGGGTCCAAGAGACCCAGTACTTC.

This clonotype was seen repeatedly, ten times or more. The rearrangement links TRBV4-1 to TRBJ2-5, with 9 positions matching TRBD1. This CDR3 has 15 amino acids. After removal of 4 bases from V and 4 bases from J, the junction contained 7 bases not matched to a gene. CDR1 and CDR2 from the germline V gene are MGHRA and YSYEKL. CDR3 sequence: CASSLDRGRLETQYF. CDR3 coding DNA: TGCGCCAGCAGCCTCGACAGGGGGAGGTTAGAGACCCAGTACTTC.

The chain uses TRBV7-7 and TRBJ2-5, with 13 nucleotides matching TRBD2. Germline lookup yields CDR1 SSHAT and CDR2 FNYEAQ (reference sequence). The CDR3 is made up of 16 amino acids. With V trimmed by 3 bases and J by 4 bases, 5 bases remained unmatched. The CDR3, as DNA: TGTGCCAGCAGCTTCTCCAGGACTAGCGGGAGAGAGACCCAGTACTTC. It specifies CASSFSRTSGRETQYF.

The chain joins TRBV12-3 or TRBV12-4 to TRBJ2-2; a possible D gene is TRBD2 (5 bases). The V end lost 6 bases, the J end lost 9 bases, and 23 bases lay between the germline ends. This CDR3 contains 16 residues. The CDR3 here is CASSPSPAGRPRELFF. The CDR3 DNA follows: TGTGCCAGCAGCCCCTCCCCCGCGGGCCGGCCGAGGGAGCTGTTTTTT.

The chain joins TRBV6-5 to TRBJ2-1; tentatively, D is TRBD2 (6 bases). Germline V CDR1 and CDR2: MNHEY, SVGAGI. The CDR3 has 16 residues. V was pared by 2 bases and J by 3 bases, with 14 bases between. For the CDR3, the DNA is TGTGCCAGCAGTTACGGCGGGGACTCGAACTACAATGAGCAGTTCTTC. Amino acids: CASSYGGDSNYNEQFF.

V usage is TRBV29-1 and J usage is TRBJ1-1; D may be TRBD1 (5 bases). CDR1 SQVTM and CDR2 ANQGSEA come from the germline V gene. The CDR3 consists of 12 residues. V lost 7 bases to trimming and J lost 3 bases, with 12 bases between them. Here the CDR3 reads CSAEGWDTEAFF. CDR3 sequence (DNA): TGCAGCGCAGAGGGGTGGGACACTGAAGCTTTCTTT.

The CDR3, as DNA: TGCGCCAGCAGCCAAGATTGGGGAAGCACAGATACGCAGTATTTT. Its translation: CASSQDWGSTDTQYF. The chain joins TRBV4-1 to TRBJ2-3; D not certain. Deletions cut 0 bases from V and 0 bases from J, with 7 bases between. The CDR3 extends over 15 amino acids. Germline-derived CDR1 and CDR2 are MGHRA and YSYEKL.

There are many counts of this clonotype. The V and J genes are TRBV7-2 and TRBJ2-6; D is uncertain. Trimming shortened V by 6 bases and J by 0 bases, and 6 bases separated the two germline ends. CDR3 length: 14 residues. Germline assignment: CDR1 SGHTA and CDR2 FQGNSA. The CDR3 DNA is TGTGCCAGCAGTTTGGCCTCTGGGGCCAACGTCCTGACTTTC. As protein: CASSLASGANVLTF.

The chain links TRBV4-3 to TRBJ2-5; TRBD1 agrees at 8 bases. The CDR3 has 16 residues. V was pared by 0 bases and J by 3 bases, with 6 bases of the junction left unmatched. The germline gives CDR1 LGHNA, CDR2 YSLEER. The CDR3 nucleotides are TGCGCCAGCAGCCAAGATCAGGGGGCAGGAGAAGAGACCCAGTACTTC. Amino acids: CASSQDQGAGEETQYF.

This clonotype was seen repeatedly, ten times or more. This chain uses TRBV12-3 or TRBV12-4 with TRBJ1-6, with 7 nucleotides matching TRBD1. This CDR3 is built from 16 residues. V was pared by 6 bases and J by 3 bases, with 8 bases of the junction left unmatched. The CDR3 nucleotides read TGTGCCAGCAGCCCTGGACAGGTTAGCTATAATTCACCCCTCCACTTT. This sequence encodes CASSPGQVSYNSPLHF.